This T cell receptor beta chain came from a study of cytomegalovirus exposure and HLA in healthy donors. Germline V gene sequence: CDR1 SGHVS, CDR2 FQNEAQ. The CDR3 covers 16 residues. Deletions cut 6 bases from V and 0 bases from J, with 15 bases between. The primer mix had 60 Vbeta and 13 Jbeta primers. Assay used: immunoSEQ multiplex PCR; TCRdb lists only in-frame clones, some missing. Of roughly 140,000 clones listed, roughly 85% were seen once; the top ten hold less than 2%. The TCR was taken from a woman aged 25 to 39 in good health and CMV-seronegative. The sequenced material came from PBMCs. The chain uses TRBV7-8 and TRBJ2-1; D perhaps matches TRBD2 (5 bases). Here the CDR3 reads CASRWGTGSSYNEQFF. Written as DNA, the CDR3 is TGTGCCAGCAGGTGGGGAACGGGAAGCTCCTACAATGAGCAGTTCTTC.